Reported below is one T cell receptor beta chain. The data are from a study of cytomegalovirus exposure and HLA in healthy donors. PCR used 60 Vbeta primers and 13 Jbeta primers. The repertoire was sequenced with immunoSEQ multiplex PCR; TCRdb's copy has only in-frame clones and lacks some. Of about 170,000 clones in the sample, 80% to 90% are singletons; the top ten hold 2% to 3%. Germline CDR1 LNHDA, CDR2 SQIVND (reference sequence). The CDR3 covers 17 residues. V lost 5 bases and J lost 1; bases outside the gene matches: 13. This clonotype originated in a young man in good health and CMV-seropositive. The sample taken for sequencing was PBMCs. J is TRBJ1-1 and V is TRBV19, with 7 bases fitting TRBD1. The CDR3 nucleotides read TGTGCCAGTAGTCTTTTCAGGGGGACCCTTACGAACACTGAAGCTTTCTTT. It encodes CASSLFRGTLTNTEAFF. Looking up the rest from reference TRBV19 and TRBJ1-1 gives the full variable domain: DGGITQSPKYLFRKEGQNVTLSCEQNLNHDAMYWYRQDPGQGLRLIYYSQIVNDFQKGDIAEGYSVSREKKESFPLTVTSAQKNPTAFYLCASSLFRGTLTNTEAFFGQGTRLTVV.